The 5 T cell receptor beta chains below come from one sample, sequenced in a study of OX40 agonist ivuxolimab in advanced cancers. Assay: immunoSEQ multiplex PCR; the TCRdb copy retains only in-frame clones and omits some. The sample includes about 84,000 clones, 75% to 90% of them seen just once. The specimen comprised CD4+ or CD8+ T cells sorted from blood, sampled in a trial of the OX40 agonist ivuxolimab. The origin of the receptors is an adult with an advanced solid tumor such as melanoma, head and neck, liver or kidney cancer.

V gene TRBV4-2 combines with J gene TRBJ1-1; D gene unclear. With 2 bases removed from V and 4 bases from J, the gap between germline ends came to 2 bases. CDR1 and CDR2 (germline): LGHNA, YNFKEQ. This CDR3 has 11 amino acids. The chain's CDR3 is CASSQSTEAFF. The CDR3 nucleotides are TGTGCCAGCAGCCAAAGCACTGAAGCTTTCTTT.

This rearrangement joins TRBV5-1 to TRBJ2-7; D is uncertain. With 0 bases removed from V and 6 bases from J, the gap between germline ends came to 4 bases. CDR3 length equals 11 residues. The germline CDR1 and CDR2 sequences are SGHRS and YFSETQ. This CDR3 reads CASSLVGEQYF. The DNA of the CDR3 is TGCGCCAGCAGCTTGGTCGGCGAGCAGTACTTC.

The chain carries TRBV4-3 and TRBJ2-5, with 11 positions matching TRBD1. The CDR3 is 17 residues long. The junction had 12 bases not matched to a gene; V was cut back by 4 bases and J by 5 bases. Germline CDR1 is LGHNA and CDR2 is YSLEER. CDR3 protein: CASSPFPQGQGGETQYF. CDR3 coding DNA: TGCGCCAGCAGCCCCTTTCCCCAGGGACAGGGGGGGGAGACCCAGTACTTC.

This clone appeared once. This chain uses TRBV18 with TRBJ2-7; 8 bases are shared with TRBD1. Losses at the gene ends were 3 bases for V and 5 bases for J; bases not matched to a gene: 6. CDR1 is KGHSH, CDR2 LQKENI, per germline. There are 14 residues in the CDR3. This CDR3 is CASSPGTGDNEQYF. CDR3 coding DNA: TGTGCCAGCTCACCCGGGACAGGCGATAACGAGCAGTACTTC.

This chain connects TRBV9 to TRBJ1-5; perhaps TRBD1 as D (5 bases). Germline V gives CDR1 SGDLS, CDR2 YYNGEE. This CDR3 is built from 14 residues. Deletions cut 2 bases from V and 4 bases from J, with 10 bases between. CDR3 protein: CASSVDGGNQPQHF. For the CDR3, the DNA is TGTGCCAGCAGCGTGGACGGGGGAAATCAGCCCCAGCATTTT.